The 6 T cell receptor beta chains reported below all come from one sample, sequenced in a study of cytomegalovirus exposure and HLA in healthy donors. 60 Vbeta and 13 Jbeta primers were used in PCR. The data were produced by immunoSEQ multiplex PCR, yet TCRdb's version contains in-frame clones alone and is incomplete. Found here are around 160,000 clones, approximately 88% of them singletons; the top ten hold around 1.6%. Sequencing was carried out using PBMCs. These receptor sequences come from a woman aged 18-29 years in good health and CMV-seronegative.

The rearrangement joins TRBV19 to TRBJ2-6, with 10 bases lining up with TRBD1. This CDR3 comprises 17 residues. CDR1 is LNHDA, CDR2 SQIVND, per germline (reference sequence). Trimming removed 5 bases from V and 0 bases from J; junction bases left unmatched: 4. In DNA, the CDR3 is TGTGCCAGTAGTCCGGGACAGGGGAGCTCTGGGGCCAACGTCCTGACTTTC. Translation gives CASSPGQGSSGANVLTF.

V and J are TRBV5-1 and TRBJ1-1, with a possible D match to TRBD1 (6 bases). This CDR3 comprises 15 residues. Trimming shortened V by 5 bases and J by 0 bases, and 14 bases separated the two germline ends. Per the germline V gene, CDR1 is SGHRS and CDR2 is YFSETQ. The CDR3 here is CASRPDRLMNTEAFF. The CDR3 bases are TGCGCCAGCAGGCCCGACAGGTTAATGAACACTGAAGCTTTCTTT. Variable domain in full (rest from reference TRBV5-1 and TRBJ1-1): KAGVTQTPRYLIKTRGQQVTLSCSPISGHRSVSWYQQTPGQGLQFLFEYFSETQRNKGNFPGRFSGRQFSNSRSEMNVSTLELGDSALYLCASRPDRLMNTEAFFGQGTRLTVV.

V and J are TRBV13 and TRBJ2-7; TRBD1 might be the D (6 bases). Germline CDR1 and CDR2: PRHDT and FYEKMQ (reference sequence). Trimming removed 3 bases at V and 2 bases at J, with 14 bases between. CDR3 length equals 15 residues. The CDR3 DNA sequence: TGTGCCAGCAGCTTGGGTCGGGACACCGCCTACGAGCAGTACTTC. Translating it yields CASSLGRDTAYEQYF. Full variable domain (outside the CDR3, taken from reference TRBV13 and TRBJ2-7): AAGVIQSPRHLIKEKRETATLKCYPIPRHDTVYWYQQGPGQDPQFLISFYEKMQSDKGSIPDRFSAQQFSDYHSELNMSSLELGDSALYFCASSLGRDTAYEQYFGPGTRLTVT.

The chain uses TRBV7-3 and TRBJ1-4; no clear D gene. The CDR3 length is 12 residues. Trimming took off 3 bases at V and 7 bases at J, with 6 bases between the two ends. CDR1 SGHTA and CDR2 FQGTGA come from the germline V gene. The CDR3 nucleotides read TGTGCCAGCAGCTTCTCGAGTGAAAAACTGTTTTTT. Its translation: CASSFSSEKLFF.

The chain is built from TRBV7-2 and TRBJ2-1; TRBD2 matches 11 bases. Germline lookup yields CDR1 SGHTA and CDR2 FQGNSA. J lost 0 bases, V lost 1 base, and 8 bases had no gene match. The CDR3 consists of 19 residues. The CDR3, as DNA: TGTGCCAGCAGCTTAGACGTACTAGCGGGGGACCGCTCCTACAATGAGCAGTTCTTC. It encodes CASSLDVLAGDRSYNEQFF. Based on the CDR3 plus reference TRBV7-2 and TRBJ2-1, the full variable domain is GAGVSQSPSNKVTEKGKDVELRCDPISGHTALYWYRQSLGQGLEFLIYFQGNSAPDKSGLPSDRFSAERTGGSVSTLTIQRTQQEDSAVYLCASSLDVLAGDRSYNEQFFGPGTRLTVL.

The chain links TRBV2 to TRBJ2-1; 7 bases are a match to TRBD1. This CDR3 is built from 15 residues. The trim removed 4 bases at V and 4 bases at J, leaving 7 bases unmatched. The germline V gene encodes CDR1 SNHLY and CDR2 FYNNEI. This CDR3 is CASSVGDRRYNEQFF. CDR3 nucleotide sequence: TGTGCCAGCAGTGTTGGGGACAGAAGGTACAATGAGCAGTTCTTC.